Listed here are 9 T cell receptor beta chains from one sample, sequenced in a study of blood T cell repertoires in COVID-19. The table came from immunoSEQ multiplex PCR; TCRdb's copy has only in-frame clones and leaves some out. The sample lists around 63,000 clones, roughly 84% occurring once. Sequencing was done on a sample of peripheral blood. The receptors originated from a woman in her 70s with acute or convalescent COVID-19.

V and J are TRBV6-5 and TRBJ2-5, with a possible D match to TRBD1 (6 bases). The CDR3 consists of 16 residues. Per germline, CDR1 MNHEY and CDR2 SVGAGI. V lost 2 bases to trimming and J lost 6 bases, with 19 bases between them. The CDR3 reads CASSYDPPRDMKTQYF. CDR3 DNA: TGTGCCAGCAGTTACGATCCTCCACGGGACATGAAGACCCAGTACTTC.

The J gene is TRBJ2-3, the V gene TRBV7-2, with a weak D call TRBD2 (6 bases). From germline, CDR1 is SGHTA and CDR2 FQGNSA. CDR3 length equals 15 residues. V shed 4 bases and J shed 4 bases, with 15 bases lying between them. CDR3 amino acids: CASSSSLGGADTQYF. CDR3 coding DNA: TGTGCCAGCAGCTCCTCCCTGGGAGGAGCAGATACGCAGTATTTT.

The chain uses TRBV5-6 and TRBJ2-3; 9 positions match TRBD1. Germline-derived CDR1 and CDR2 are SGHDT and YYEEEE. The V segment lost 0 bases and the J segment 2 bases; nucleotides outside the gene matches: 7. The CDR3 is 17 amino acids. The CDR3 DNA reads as TGTGCCAGCAGCTTGGGTCCCGGGACAGGGTTCACAGATACGCAGTATTTT. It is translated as CASSLGPGTGFTDTQYF. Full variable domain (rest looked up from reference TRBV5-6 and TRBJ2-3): DAGVTQSPTHLIKTRGQQVTLRCSPKSGHDTVSWYQQALGQGPQFIFQYYEEEERQRGNFPDRFSGHQFPNYSSELNVNALLLGDSALYLCASSLGPGTGFTDTQYFGPGTRLTVL.

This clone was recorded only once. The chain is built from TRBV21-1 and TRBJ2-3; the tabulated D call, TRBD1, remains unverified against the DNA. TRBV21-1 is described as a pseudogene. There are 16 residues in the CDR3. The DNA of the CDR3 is TGTGCCAGCAGCAATGTCGAGGACAGGGCAACAGATACGCAGTATTTT. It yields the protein CASSNVEDRATDTQYF.

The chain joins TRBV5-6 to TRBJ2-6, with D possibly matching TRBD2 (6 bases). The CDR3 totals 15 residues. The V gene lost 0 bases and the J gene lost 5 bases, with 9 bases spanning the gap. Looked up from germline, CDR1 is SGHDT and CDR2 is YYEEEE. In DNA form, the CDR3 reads TGTGCCAGCAGCTTGGGGAGGGGTAGGGCCAACGTCCTGACTTTC. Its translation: CASSLGRGRANVLTF.

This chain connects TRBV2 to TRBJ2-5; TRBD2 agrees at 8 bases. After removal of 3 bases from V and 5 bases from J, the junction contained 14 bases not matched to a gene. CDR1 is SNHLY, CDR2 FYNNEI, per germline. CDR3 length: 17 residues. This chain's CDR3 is CASSESQGLGGSETQYF. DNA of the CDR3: TGTGCCAGCAGTGAGTCCCAGGGACTAGGAGGTTCGGAGACCCAGTACTTC. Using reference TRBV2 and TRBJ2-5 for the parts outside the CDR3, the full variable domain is EPEVTQTPSHQVTQMGQEVILRCVPISNHLYFYWYRQILGQKVEFLVSFYNNEISEKSEIFDDQFSVERPDGSNFTLKIRSTKLEDSAMYFCASSESQGLGGSETQYFGPGTRLLVL.

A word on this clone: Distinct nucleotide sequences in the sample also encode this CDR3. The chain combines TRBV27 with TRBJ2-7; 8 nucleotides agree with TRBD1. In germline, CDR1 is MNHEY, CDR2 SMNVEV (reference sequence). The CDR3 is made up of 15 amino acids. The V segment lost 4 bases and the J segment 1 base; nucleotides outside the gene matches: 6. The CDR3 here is CASSSPGTGSYEQYF. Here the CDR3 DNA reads TGTGCCAGCAGTTCGCCCGGGACAGGTTCCTACGAGCAGTACTTC.

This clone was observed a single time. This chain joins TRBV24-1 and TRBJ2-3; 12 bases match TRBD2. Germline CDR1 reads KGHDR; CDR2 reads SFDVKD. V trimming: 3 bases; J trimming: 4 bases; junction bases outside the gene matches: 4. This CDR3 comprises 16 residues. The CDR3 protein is CATSDPLAGGADTQYF. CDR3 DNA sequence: TGTGCCACCAGTGATCCACTAGCGGGGGGCGCAGATACGCAGTATTTT.

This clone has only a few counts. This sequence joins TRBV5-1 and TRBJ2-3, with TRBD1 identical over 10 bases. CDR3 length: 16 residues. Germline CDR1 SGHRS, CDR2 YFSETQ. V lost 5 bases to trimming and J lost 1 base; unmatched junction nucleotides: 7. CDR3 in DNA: TGCGCCAGCAGGCTTACGACAGGGGGCGGCACAGATACGCAGTATTTT. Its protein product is CASRLTTGGGTDTQYF.